This T cell receptor (beta chain) was sequenced during a study of T cells after yellow fever vaccination. From the 5' RACE reads, TCRdb called clonotypes with MiXCR, one entry per CDR3 protein. The repertoire holds 250,000 or so distinct CDR3 sequences, with about 3.9% as singletons. V lost 2 bases to trimming and J lost 0 bases, with 9 bases between them. This CDR3 comprises 15 residues. Looked up from germline, CDR1 is SGHAT and CDR2 is FQNNGV. Ten or more counts support this clonotype. The sequences come from PBMCs, collected 15 days after the yellow fever booster vaccination. The source is a man between 18 and 35 years old who received the YFV17D yellow fever vaccine. The rearrangement uses TRBV11-2 and TRBJ2-3; D gene unclear. CDR3 residues: CASSLFRFSTDTQYF. The CDR3 bases are TGTGCCAGCAGCTTATTTAGGTTCAGCACAGATACGCAGTATTTT. Using reference TRBV11-2 and TRBJ2-3 for the parts outside the CDR3, the full variable domain is EAGVAQSPRYKIIEKRQSVAFWCNPISGHATLYWYQQILGQGPKLLIQFQNNGVVDDSQLPKDRFSAERLKGVDSTLKIQPAKLEDSAVYLCASSLFRFSTDTQYFGPGTRLTVL.